These 10 T cell receptor beta chains share one sample of origin, sequenced in a study of tumor-infiltrating lymphocytes in primary liver carcinoma. Total RNA (roughly 540 ng) served as template for TCR beta cDNA synthesis primed by a constant-region primer. Modified slightly, ARM-PCR produced TCR beta libraries over three nested multiplex PCR rounds. The opening two PCR rounds, nine to eleven cycles each, paired TRBV1-TRBV30 forward primers with a C-beta reverse primer. TCRdb independently ran MiXCR on the multiplex PCR reads; one entry per CDR3 protein. The sample contains about 320,000 distinct CDR3 sequences, roughly 60% of which appear only once. Unsorted whole blood yielded blood RNA, and germline DNA was extracted as well. Sequencing was carried out using peripheral blood. The receptor source for this set is a man in his forties or fifties with primary liver carcinoma and hepatitis B virus infection.

This clonotype is a singleton in its sample. This likely comes from a read error, as the CDR3 has no conserved phenylalanine or tryptophan at its end. The chain couples TRBV6-5 to TRBJ2-2, with D possibly matching TRBD1 (6 bases). V lost 2 bases to trimming and J lost 9 bases, with 13 bases between them. The CDR3 totals 14 residues. CDR1 MNHEY and CDR2 SVGAGI come from the germline V gene. CDR3 sequence reads: CASSYTTGTRELFS. The CDR3 DNA reads as TGTGCCAGCAGTTACACCACAGGGACCAGGGAGCTGTTTTCT.

V usage is TRBV7-9 and J usage is TRBJ2-1; 9 nucleotides line up with TRBD1. This CDR3 has 21 residues. Per germline, CDR1 SEHNR and CDR2 FQNEAQ (reference sequence). Trimming took 5 bases from V and 1 from J; bases not matched to a gene: 21. The DNA for the CDR3 is TGTGCCAGCAGCGGCTCTAGCTCCAGGACAGGGGAAAAAATTTCCTACAATGAGCAGTTCTTC. Its translation: CASSGSSSRTGEKISYNEQFF.

Concerning this clonotype itself: The junction and the germline gene differ at one end; a read error may be behind it. V gene TRBV10-3 combines with J gene TRBJ2-7; D is unclear. The CDR3 covers 15 residues. Germline CDR1 and CDR2: ENHRY and SYGVKD. CDR3 DNA sequence: TGTGCCATCGGTGAGTTGGGTTCCGGTCAGGTCGAGCAGTACTTC. Protein product: CAIGELGSGQVEQYF.

The rearrangement uses TRBV7-2 and TRBJ2-1; 8 bases are a match to TRBD2. Germline values: CDR1 SGHTA, CDR2 FQGNSA. This CDR3 is built from 15 residues. V gave up 8 bases and J gave up 5 bases; unmatched junction bases: 11. Here the CDR3 DNA reads TGTGCCAGCTCGCTGGTAGCGGGGACCAACAATGAGCAGTTCTTC. This sequence encodes CASSLVAGTNNEQFF.

This clonotype was detected only once. A read error may be the cause here, since a much bigger clone is one base away. V and J are TRBV6-2 or TRBV6-3 and TRBJ1-1; the D gene is possibly TRBD1 (5 bases). The CDR3 length is 16 residues. The germline V gene encodes CDR1 MNHEY and CDR2 SVGEGT. CDR3 region: CASSYSRGPWPAEAVF. The CDR3 region has the DNA TGTGCCAGCAGTTACTCTCGGGGACCGTGGCCGGCTGAAGCTGTCTTT.

Worth noting for this clonotype: One end of the junction varies from germline; a read error may be responsible. The chain has TRBV11-1 and TRBJ2-1, with D unresolved. CDR1 and CDR2 (germline): SGHAT, FQDESV (reference sequence). The CDR3 consists of 13 residues. Written as DNA, the CDR3 is TGTGCCATCAGCGCGGAGCCCTATAATGAGCAGTTCTTC. Encoded protein: CAISAEPYNEQFF.

Note on this clonotype: Mismatch with germline at one junction end may stem from a read error. The chain links TRBV4-2 to TRBJ2-3; 9 nucleotides match TRBD1. CDR1 and CDR2 from the germline V gene are LGHNA and YNFKEQ. The CDR3 contains 16 residues. CDR3 nucleotides: TGTGTCAGCAGCTTCGTAACAGGGGGCGTCACAGATACGCAGTATTTT. Translation gives CVSSFVTGGVTDTQYF.

Note on this clonotype: At one boundary the junction diverges from the germline segment, which might be a read error. This chain uses TRBV11-2 with TRBJ2-2; perhaps TRBD2 as D (6 bases). The germline CDR1 and CDR2 sequences are SGHAT and FQNNGV. The CDR3 is made up of 13 amino acids. CDR3 sequence: CASSSHGVGGLFF. For the CDR3, the DNA is TGTGCCAGCAGTTCACATGGAGTCGGGGGGCTGTTTTTT.

This clonotype was detected ten times or more. The chain combines TRBV5-6 with TRBJ2-2; D remains ambiguous. This CDR3 has 15 residues. V was trimmed by 5 bases and J by 3 bases, leaving 14 bases between them. The V gene's germline CDR1 is SGHDT and CDR2 YYEEEE. CDR3 DNA sequence: TGTGCCAGCAGACCCCTGGATGGTGACACCGGGGAGCTGTTTTTT. Translating it yields CASRPLDGDTGELFF.

In regard to this clonotype: Compared with germline, one end of the junction differs, possibly owing to a read error. The chain is built from TRBV6-5 and TRBJ1-1; D is unresolved. This CDR3 region has 15 residues. Germline V gives CDR1 MNHEY, CDR2 SVGAGI. The CDR3 sequence: CASSYGDGSGTEAFF. The CDR3 DNA is TGTGCCAGTAGTTACGGGGATGGGAGTGGCACTGAAGCTTTCTTT.